One TCR beta chain is described in this entry. Its target is unknown. The data originate from a study of shared clonotypes between healthy human individuals. In the study overall: Three plates each covered CD4 naive and memory; CD8 naive two, CD8 memory one.

The CDR3 covers 14 residues. In germline, CDR1 is MNHNS, CDR2 SASEGT. The germline V and J ends were trimmed by 4 bases and 7 bases, with 17 bases remaining between them. Findings and limits, study-wide: Several donors held approximately 4.6% of naive CD4 clonotypes in common. Rarefaction exposed incomplete sorted-subset sequencing despite large depth.

For sorted subsets, about 190 ng DNA per replicate equaled about 30,000 T cell genomes. The protocol was immunoSEQ multiplex PCR, while the TCRdb copy is restricted to in-frame clones and leaves out a portion. Among some 1 million clones listed, 65% to 75% were seen once. The rearrangement joins TRBV6-1 to TRBJ2-7; D may match TRBD1 or TRBD2 (5 bases each). This TCR was recovered from a man in his late teens or twenties in good health. Sequencing input: memory CD4+ T cells sorted from blood. As to subset: CD45RA-negative fraction. The CDR3 sequence: CASSAGGTLREQYF. For the CDR3, the DNA is TGTGCCAGCAGTGCTGGTGGGACCTTAAGGGAGCAGTACTTC.